This TCR beta chain is drawn from a study of blood T cells in healthy people across ages. Whole-study findings and limits: Underestimates were what the diversity estimates from one million T cells were considered to be.

Per the germline V gene, CDR1 is SGHRS and CDR2 is YFSETQ. This CDR3 has 17 residues. J was trimmed by 1 base and V by 4 bases; bases with no gene match: 7. With regard to this clonotype: As yet, its antigen is unknown.

The authors ran a second PCR of roughly 6 to 12 cycles using a sample-barcoded 5' primer and a J-beta primer mix. Each single sample gave us at least 3 million CDR3-containing paired-end reads. TCRdb independently ran MiXCR on the 5' RACE reads; one entry per CDR3 protein. Of some 860,000 distinct CDR3 sequences listed, 56% are singletons. The individuals who served as donors were healthy Caucasians living in Russia, aged roughly 6 to 90. The chain has TRBV5-1 and TRBJ2-1; TRBD2 matches 11 bases. The sequencing input was blood. This TCR was recovered from a man aged 40-49 years in good health. CDR3 sequence: CASSPWASGGSYNEQFF. The CDR3 nucleotides read TGCGCCAGCAGCCCCTGGGCTAGCGGGGGGTCCTACAATGAGCAGTTCTTC.